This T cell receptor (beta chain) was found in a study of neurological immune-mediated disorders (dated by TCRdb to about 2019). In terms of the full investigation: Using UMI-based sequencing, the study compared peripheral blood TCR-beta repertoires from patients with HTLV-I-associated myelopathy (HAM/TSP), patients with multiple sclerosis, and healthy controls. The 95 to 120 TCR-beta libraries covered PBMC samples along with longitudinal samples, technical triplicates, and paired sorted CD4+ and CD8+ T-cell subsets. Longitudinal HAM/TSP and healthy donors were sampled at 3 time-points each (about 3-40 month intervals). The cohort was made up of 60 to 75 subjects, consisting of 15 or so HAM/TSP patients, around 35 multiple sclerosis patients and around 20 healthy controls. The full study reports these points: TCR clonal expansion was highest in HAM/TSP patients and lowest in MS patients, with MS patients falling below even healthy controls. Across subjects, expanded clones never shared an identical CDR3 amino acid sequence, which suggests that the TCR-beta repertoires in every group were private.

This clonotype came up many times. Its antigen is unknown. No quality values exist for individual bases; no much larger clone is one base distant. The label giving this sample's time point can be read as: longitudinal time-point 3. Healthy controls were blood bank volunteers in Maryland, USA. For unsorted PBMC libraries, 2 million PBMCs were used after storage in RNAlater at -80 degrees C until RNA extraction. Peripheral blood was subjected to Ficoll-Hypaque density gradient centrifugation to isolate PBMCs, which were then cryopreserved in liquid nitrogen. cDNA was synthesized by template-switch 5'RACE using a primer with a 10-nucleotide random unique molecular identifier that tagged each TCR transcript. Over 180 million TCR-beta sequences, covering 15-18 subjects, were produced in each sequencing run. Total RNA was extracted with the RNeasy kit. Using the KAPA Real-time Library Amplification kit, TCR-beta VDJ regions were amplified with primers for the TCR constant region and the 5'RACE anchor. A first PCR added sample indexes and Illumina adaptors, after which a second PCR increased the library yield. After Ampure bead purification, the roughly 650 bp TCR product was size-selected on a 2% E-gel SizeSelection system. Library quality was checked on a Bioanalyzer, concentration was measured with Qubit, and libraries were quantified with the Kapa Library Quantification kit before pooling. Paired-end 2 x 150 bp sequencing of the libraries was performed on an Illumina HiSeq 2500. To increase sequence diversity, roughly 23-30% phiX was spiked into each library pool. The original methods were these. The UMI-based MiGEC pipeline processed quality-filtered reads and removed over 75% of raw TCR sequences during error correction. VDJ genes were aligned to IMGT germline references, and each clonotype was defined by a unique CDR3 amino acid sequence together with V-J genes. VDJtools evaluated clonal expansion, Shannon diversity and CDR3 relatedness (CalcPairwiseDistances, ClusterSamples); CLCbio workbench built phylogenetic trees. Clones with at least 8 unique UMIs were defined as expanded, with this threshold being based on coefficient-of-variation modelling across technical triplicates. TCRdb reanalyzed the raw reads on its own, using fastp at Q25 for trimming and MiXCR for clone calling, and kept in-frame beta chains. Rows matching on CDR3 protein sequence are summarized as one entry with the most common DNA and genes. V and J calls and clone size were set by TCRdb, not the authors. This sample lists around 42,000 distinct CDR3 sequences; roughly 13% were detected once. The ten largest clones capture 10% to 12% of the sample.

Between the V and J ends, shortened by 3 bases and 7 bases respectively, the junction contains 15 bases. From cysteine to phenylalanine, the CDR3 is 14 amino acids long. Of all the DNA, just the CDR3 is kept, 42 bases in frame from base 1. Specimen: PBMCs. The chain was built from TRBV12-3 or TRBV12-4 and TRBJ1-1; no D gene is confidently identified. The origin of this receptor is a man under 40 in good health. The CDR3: CASSFMSGKYEAFF. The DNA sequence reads TGTGCCAGCAGTTTCATGTCCGGAAAGTATGAAGCTTTCTTT.